Detailed here is one TCR beta chain. TCRdb keeps only in-frame clones here, not all; method: immunoSEQ multiplex PCR. The data contain roughly 150,000 clones, approximately 78% of them singletons. This entry comes from a study of blood T cell repertoires in COVID-19. Germline CDR1 and CDR2: SGHDN and FVKESK. Germline trimming cut 4 bases from V and 6 bases from J; bases unmatched to any gene: 8. This CDR3 contains 14 residues. This receptor was obtained from a human donor with acute or convalescent COVID-19. The donor label of this sample is uncertain. The V gene is TRBV14, the J gene TRBJ1-2, with 7 positions matching TRBD1. The sample consisted of peripheral blood. CDR3 coding DNA: TGTGCCAGCAGCCTTACTAGGACAGGCCATGGCTACACCTTC. As protein: CASSLTRTGHGYTF.